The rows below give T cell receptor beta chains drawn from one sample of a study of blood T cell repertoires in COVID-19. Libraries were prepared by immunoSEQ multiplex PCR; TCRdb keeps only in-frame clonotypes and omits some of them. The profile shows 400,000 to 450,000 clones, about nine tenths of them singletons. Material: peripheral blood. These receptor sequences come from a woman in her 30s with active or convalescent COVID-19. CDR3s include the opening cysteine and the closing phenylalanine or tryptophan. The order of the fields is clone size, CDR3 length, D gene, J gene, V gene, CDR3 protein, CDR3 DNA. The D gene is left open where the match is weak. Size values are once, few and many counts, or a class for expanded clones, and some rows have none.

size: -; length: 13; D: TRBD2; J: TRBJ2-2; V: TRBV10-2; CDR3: CASGDYWTGELFF; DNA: TGCGCCAGCGGGGACTACTGGACCGGGGAGCTGTTTTTT
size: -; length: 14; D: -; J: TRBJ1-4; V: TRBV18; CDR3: CASSPDGRMEKLFF; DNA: TGTGCCAGCTCACCGGACGGGAGAATGGAAAAACTGTTTTTT
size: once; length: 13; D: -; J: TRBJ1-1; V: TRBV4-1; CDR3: CASSQDPDTEAFF; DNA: TGCGCCAGCAGCCAAGACCCGGACACTGAAGCTTTCTTT
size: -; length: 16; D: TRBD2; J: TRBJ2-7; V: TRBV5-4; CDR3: CASSSSPGLALGEQYF; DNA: TGTGCCAGCAGCTCCTCACCGGGACTAGCATTGGGGGAGCAGTACTTC
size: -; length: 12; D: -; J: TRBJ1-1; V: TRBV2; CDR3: CASGGERTEAFF; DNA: TGTGCCAGTGGAGGGGAACGCACTGAAGCTTTCTTT
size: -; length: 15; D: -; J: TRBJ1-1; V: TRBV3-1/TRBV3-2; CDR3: CASSQAVRGNTEAFF; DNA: TGTGCCAGCAGCCAAGCGGTACGGGGGAACACTGAAGCTTTCTTT
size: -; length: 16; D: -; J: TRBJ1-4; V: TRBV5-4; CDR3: CASSLATAATNEKLFF; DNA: TGTGCCAGCAGCTTGGCGACAGCTGCAACTAATGAAAAACTGTTTTTT
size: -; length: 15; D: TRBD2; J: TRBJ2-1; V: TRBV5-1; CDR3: CASSLDGLGFDEQFF; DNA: TGCGCCAGCAGCTTGGATGGACTAGGATTCGATGAGCAGTTCTTC
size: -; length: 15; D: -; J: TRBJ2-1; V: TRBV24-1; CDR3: CATSSGESSYNEQFF; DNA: TGTGCCACCAGTTCGGGAGAGAGTTCCTACAATGAGCAGTTCTTC
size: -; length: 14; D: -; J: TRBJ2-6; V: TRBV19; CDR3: CASNQISGANVLTF; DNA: TGTGCCAGTAATCAGATCTCTGGGGCCAACGTCCTGACTTTC
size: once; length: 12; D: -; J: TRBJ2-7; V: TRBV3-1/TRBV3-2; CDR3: CASSQDVREQYF; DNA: TGTGCCAGCAGCCAAGATGTGAGGGAGCAGTACTTC